The 5 T cell receptor beta chains below come from one sample, sequenced in a study of T cell responses to AZD1222 COVID-19 vaccine. Sequenced by immunoSEQ multiplex PCR; TCRdb stores in-frame clones only, minus some. The sample has about 150,000 clones, 90% seen once. Sequenced material: peripheral blood, taken on day 0 of AZD1222 vaccination. The receptors come from an adult in good health.

The gene calls are TRBV5-6 and TRBJ1-3; D gene uncertain. Looked up from germline, CDR1 is SGHDT and CDR2 is YYEEEE. The V gene lost 5 bases and the J gene lost 0 bases, with 6 bases spanning the gap. This CDR3 is built from 13 residues. CDR3 protein: CASSPPSGNTIYF. CDR3 coding DNA: TGTGCCAGCAGTCCGCCCTCTGGAAACACCATATATTTT.

V is TRBV24-1 and J is TRBJ1-2, with 7 bases fitting TRBD1. CDR3 length equals 13 residues. Losses at the gene ends were 3 bases for V and 7 bases for J; bases not matched to a gene: 4. CDR1 KGHDR and CDR2 SFDVKD come from the germline V gene. CDR3 nucleotides: TGTGCCACCAGTGATGGCAGGGGGGCTGGCTACACCTTC. It specifies CATSDGRGAGYTF.

This rearrangement joins TRBV19 to TRBJ2-1; D is unclear. CDR3 size: 14 residues. CDR1 and CDR2 from the germline V gene are LNHDA and SQIVND (reference sequence). The ends were cut back, 7 bases at V and 2 bases at J, with 12 bases in the middle. The CDR3 nucleotides are TGTGCCAGTAATGGGAAGGTGGCCTACAATGAGCAGTTCTTC. Amino acid sequence: CASNGKVAYNEQFF. The variable domain in full, with the rest retrieved from reference TRBV19 and TRBJ2-1, is DGGITQSPKYLFRKEGQNVTLSCEQNLNHDAMYWYRQDPGQGLRLIYYSQIVNDFQKGDIAEGYSVSREKKESFPLTVTSAQKNPTAFYLCASNGKVAYNEQFFGPGTRLTVL.

V is TRBV6-5 and J is TRBJ1-5, with 7 bases identical to TRBD1. Germline trimming cut 6 bases from V and 5 bases from J; bases unmatched to any gene: 10. The CDR3 loop spans 15 amino acids. The germline gives CDR1 MNHEY, CDR2 SVGAGI. The CDR3 DNA reads as TGTGCCAGCAGCGACAGGGATCTAGGGGATCAGCCCCAGCATTTT. Its translation is CASSDRDLGDQPQHF.

This clone was seen a few times. The chain carries TRBV4-2 and TRBJ1-5, with 7 bases that match TRBD1. After removal of 0 bases from V and 7 bases from J, the junction contained 6 bases not matched to a gene. In germline, CDR1 is LGHNA, CDR2 YNFKEQ. The CDR3 sequence is 15 residues long. The CDR3 DNA reads as TGTGCCAGCAGCCAAGATAGAACAGGGGTCCAGCCCCAGCATTTT. It codes for CASSQDRTGVQPQHF.